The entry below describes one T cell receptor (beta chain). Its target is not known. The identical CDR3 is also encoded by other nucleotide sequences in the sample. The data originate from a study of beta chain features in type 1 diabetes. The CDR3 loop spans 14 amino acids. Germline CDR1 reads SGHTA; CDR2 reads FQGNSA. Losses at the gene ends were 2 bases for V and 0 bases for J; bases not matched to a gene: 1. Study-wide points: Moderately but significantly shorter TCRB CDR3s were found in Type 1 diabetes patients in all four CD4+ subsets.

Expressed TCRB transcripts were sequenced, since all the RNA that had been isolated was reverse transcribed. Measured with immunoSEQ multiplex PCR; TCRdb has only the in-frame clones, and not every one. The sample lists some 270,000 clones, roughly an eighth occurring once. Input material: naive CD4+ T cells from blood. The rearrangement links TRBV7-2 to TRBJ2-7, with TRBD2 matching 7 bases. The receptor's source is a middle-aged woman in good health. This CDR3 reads CASSLTGGSYEQYF. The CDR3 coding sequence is TGTGCCAGCAGCTTAACGGGGGGCTCCTACGAGCAGTACTTC. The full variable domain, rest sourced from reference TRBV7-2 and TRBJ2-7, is GAGVSQSPSNKVTEKGKDVELRCDPISGHTALYWYRQSLGQGLEFLIYFQGNSAPDKSGLPSDRFSAERTGGSVSTLTIQRTQQEDSAVYLCASSLTGGSYEQYFGPGTRLTVT.